This T cell receptor beta chain was captured in a study of T cell responses to AZD1222 COVID-19 vaccine. Method: immunoSEQ multiplex PCR; TCRdb's copy keeps in-frame clones and lacks some. Counted here are 150,000 to 200,000 clones, 88% occurring once; the ten biggest clones make up around 10%. Germline V gives CDR1 MNHNY, CDR2 SVGAGI (reference sequence). The CDR3 extends over 14 amino acids. The junction had 5 bases not matched to a gene; V was cut back by 6 bases and J by 0 bases. V and J are TRBV6-6 and TRBJ2-7, with 7 bases matching TRBD1. The sample was peripheral blood, taken 28 days after the second AZD1222 dose. The sequence was collected from an adult who received the AZD1222 COVID-19 vaccine. The CDR3 DNA is TGTGCCAGCAGCGAGACAGGGAACTCCTACGAGCAGTACTTC. As protein: CASSETGNSYEQYF.